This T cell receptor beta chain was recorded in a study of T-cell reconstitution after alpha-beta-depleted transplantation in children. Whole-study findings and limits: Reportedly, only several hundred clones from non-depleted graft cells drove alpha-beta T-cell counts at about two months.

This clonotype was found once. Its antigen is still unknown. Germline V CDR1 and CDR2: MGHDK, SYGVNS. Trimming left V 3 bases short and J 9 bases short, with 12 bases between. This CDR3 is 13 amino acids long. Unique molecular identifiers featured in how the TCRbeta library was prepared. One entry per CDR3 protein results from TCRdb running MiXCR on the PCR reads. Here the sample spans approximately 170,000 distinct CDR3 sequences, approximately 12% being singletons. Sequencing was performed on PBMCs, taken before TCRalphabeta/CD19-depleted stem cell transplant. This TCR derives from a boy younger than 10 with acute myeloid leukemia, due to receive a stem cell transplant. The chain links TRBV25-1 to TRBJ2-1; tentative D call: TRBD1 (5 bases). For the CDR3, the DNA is TGTGCCAGCAGTGACACGCTTCAGGGTGAGCAGTTCTTC. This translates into CASSDTLQGEQFF.